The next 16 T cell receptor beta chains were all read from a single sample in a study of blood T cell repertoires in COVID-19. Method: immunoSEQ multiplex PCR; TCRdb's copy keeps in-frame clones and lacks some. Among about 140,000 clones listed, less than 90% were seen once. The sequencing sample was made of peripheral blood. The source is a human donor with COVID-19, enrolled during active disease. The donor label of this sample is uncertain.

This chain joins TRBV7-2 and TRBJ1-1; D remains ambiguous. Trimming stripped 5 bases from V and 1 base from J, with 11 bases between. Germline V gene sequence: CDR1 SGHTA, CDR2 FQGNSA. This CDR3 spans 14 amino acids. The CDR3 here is CASSPQAENTEAFF. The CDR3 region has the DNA TGTGCCAGCAGCCCCCAGGCAGAGAACACTGAAGCTTTCTTT.

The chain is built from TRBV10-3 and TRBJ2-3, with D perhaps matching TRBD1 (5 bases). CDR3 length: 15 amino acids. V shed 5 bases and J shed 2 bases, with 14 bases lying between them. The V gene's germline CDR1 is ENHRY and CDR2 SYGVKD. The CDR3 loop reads CAISWGQPTTDTQYF. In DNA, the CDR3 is TGTGCCATCAGTTGGGGCCAACCTACCACAGATACGCAGTATTTT.

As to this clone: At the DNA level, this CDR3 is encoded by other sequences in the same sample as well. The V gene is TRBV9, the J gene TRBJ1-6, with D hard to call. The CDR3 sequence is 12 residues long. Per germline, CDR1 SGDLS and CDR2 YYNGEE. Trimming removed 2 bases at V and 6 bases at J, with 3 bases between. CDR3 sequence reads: CASSVANSPLHF. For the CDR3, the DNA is TGTGCCAGCAGCGTGGCTAATTCACCCCTCCACTTT.

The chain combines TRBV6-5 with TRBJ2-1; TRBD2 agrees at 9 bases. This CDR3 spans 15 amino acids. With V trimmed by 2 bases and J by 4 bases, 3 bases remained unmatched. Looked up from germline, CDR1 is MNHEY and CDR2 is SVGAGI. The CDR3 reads CASSYETSGYNEQFF. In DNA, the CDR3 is TGTGCCAGCAGTTACGAGACTAGCGGTTACAATGAGCAGTTCTTC.

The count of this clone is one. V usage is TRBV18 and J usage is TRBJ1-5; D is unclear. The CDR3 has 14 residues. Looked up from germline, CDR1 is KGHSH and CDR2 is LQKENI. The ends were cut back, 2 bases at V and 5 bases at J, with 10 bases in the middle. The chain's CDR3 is CASSPNGMDQPQHF. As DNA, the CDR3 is TGTGCCAGCTCACCAAACGGGATGGATCAGCCCCAGCATTTT.

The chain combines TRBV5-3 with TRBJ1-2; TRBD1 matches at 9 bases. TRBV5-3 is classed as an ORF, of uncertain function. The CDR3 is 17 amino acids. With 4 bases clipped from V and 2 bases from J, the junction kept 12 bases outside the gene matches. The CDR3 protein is CARSGDREDRVNYGYTF. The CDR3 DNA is TGTGCCAGAAGCGGGGACAGGGAAGACCGCGTCAACTATGGCTACACCTTC.

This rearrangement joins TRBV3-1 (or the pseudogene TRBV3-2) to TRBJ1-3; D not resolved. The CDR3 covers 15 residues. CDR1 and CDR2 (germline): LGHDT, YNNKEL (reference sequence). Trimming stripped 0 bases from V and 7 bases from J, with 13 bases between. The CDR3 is CASSQERSSGNTIYF. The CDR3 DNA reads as TGTGCCAGCAGCCAAGAACGGAGTTCCGGGAACACCATATATTTT.

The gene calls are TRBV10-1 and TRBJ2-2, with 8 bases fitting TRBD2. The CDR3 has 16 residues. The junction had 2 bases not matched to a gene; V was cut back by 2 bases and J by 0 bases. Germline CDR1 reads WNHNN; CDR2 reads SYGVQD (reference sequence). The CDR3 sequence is CASSELSGTNTGELFF. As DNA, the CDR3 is TGCGCCAGCAGTGAGCTTAGCGGGACGAACACCGGGGAGCTGTTTTTT.

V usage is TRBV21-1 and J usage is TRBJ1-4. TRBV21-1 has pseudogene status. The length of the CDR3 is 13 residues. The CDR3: CASSKRFGGKLFF. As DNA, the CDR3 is TGTGCCAGCAGCAAAAGGTTTGGCGGAAAACTGTTTTTT.

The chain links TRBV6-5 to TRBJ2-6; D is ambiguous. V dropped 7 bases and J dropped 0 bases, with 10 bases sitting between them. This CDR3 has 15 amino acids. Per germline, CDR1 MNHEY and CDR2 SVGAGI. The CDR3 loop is CASIPDNSGANVLTF. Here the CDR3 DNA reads TGTGCCAGCATTCCCGACAACTCTGGGGCCAACGTCCTGACTTTC.

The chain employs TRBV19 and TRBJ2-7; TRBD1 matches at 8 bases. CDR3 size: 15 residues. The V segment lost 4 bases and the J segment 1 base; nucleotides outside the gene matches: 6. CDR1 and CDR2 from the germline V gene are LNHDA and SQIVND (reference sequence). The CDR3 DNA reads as TGTGCCAGTAGTAAGCCCGGACAGGGTTCCTACGAGCAGTACTTC. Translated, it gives CASSKPGQGSYEQYF. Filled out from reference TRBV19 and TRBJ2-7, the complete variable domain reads DGGITQSPKYLFRKEGQNVTLSCEQNLNHDAMYWYRQDPGQGLRLIYYSQIVNDFQKGDIAEGYSVSREKKESFPLTVTSAQKNPTAFYLCASSKPGQGSYEQYFGPGTRLTVT.

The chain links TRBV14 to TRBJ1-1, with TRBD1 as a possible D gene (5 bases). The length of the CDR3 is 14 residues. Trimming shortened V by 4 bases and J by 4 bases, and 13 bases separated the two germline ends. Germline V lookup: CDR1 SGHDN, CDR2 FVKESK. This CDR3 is CASSPGSRATEAFF. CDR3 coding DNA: TGTGCCAGCAGCCCGGGTTCCAGGGCCACTGAAGCTTTCTTT.

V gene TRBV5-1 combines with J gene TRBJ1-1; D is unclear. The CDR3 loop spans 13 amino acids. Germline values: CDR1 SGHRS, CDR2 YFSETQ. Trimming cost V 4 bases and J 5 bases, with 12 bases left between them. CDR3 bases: TGCGCCAGCAGCCGCAGTGGAGGGACTGAAGCTTTCTTT. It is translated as CASSRSGGTEAFF.

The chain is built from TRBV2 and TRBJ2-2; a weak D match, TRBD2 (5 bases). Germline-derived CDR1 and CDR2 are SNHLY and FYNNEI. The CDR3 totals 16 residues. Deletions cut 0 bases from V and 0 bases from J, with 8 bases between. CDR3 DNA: TGTGCCAGCAGTGAAGCCGGACTGGCGAACACCGGGGAGCTGTTTTTT. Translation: CASSEAGLANTGELFF.

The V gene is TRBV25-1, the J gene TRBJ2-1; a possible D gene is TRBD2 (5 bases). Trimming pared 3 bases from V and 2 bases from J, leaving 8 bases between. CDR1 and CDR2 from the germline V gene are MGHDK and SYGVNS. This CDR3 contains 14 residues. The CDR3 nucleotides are TGTGCCAGCAGTGAGAGGACTCCCTACAATGAGCAGTTCTTC. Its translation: CASSERTPYNEQFF.

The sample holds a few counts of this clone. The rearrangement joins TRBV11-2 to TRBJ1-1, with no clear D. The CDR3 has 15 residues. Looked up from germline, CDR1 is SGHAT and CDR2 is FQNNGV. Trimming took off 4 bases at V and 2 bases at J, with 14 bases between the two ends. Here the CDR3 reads CASSWEGTANTEAFF. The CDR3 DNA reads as TGTGCCAGCAGCTGGGAGGGCACAGCCAACACTGAAGCTTTCTTT.